This T cell receptor beta chain was sequenced for a study of graft-versus-host responses after intestinal transplantation. Study background: Anti-thymocyte globulin was used for induction in all recipients, who then took tacrolimus and steroids for roughly three years.

Some clones are missing from TCRdb's copy, which holds only in-frame ones; the method was immunoSEQ multiplex PCR. The table shows under 150,000 clones, with around nine tenths occurring only once. This clone was seen a handful of times. Its antigen is unknown. Germline CDR1 reads LNHDA; CDR2 reads SQIVND (reference sequence). Trimming took 4 bases from V and 10 from J, leaving 17 bases between them. The CDR3 sequence is 15 residues long. Study outcomes and limitations: Some GvH clones appeared in ileal mucosa or blood before recipient bone marrow.

The clonotype comes from a human donor who received an intestinal transplant. The chain is built from TRBV19 and TRBJ1-6; D might be TRBD1 (6 bases). This specimen was unstimulated CD4+ T cells sorted from spleen or lymph node cells, taken before intestinal transplant. As DNA, the CDR3 is TGTGCCAGTAGTACCATACAGGGAATCGGCTCACCCCTCCACTTT. It yields the protein CASSTIQGIGSPLHF. Looking up the rest from reference TRBV19 and TRBJ1-6 gives the full variable domain: DGGITQSPKYLFRKEGQNVTLSCEQNLNHDAMYWYRQDPGQGLRLIYYSQIVNDFQKGDIAEGYSVSREKKESFPLTVTSAQKNPTAFYLCASSTIQGIGSPLHFGNGTRLTVT.